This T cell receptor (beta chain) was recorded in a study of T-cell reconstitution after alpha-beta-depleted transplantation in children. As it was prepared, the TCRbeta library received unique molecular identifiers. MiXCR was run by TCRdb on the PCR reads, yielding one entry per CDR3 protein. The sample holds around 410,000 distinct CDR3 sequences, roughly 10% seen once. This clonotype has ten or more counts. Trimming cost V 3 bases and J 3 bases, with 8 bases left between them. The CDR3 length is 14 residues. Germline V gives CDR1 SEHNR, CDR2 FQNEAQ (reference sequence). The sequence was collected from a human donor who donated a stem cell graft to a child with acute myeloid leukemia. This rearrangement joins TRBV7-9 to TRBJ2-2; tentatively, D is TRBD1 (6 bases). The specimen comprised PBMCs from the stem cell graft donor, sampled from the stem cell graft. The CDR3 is CASSLAGDTGELFF. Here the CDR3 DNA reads TGTGCCAGCAGCTTGGCAGGGGACACCGGGGAGCTGTTTTTT.